What follows are 30 T cell receptor beta chains derived from one specimen sequenced in a study of blood T cells in healthy people across ages. Through a sample-barcoded 5' primer and a J-beta primer mix, a second PCR was run for 7 to 11 cycles. In TCRdb, the 5' RACE reads were re-called with MiXCR into one record per CDR3 protein. The sample yields around 1,600,000 distinct CDR3 sequences, approximately 42% seen once. What was sequenced was blood. These receptor sequences come from a woman aged 18-29 years in good health.

This sequence joins TRBV21-1 and TRBJ2-4. TRBV21-1 is a recognized pseudogene. This CDR3 comprises 14 residues. The CDR3 DNA reads TGTGCCAGCAGCGCACAGCAAGCCAAAAACATTCAGTACTTC. Translation: CASSAQQAKNIQYF.

Comments on this clonotype: It may be a read error: a sequence one base away is much more abundant. The rearrangement joins TRBV6-1 to TRBJ2-5; D may match TRBD1 or TRBD2 (5 bases each). CDR1 is MNHNS and CDR2 is SASEGT in the germline V gene. This CDR3 region has 15 residues. Trimming left V 1 base short and J 5 bases short, with 14 bases between. CDR3 DNA sequence: TGTGCCAGCAGTGAAGGAAGAGGGGAGCCGGAGACCCAGTACTTC. It encodes CASSEGRGEPETQYF.

The chain carries TRBV4-1 and TRBJ1-1, with 7 bases that match TRBD1. The germline V gene has CDR1 MGHRA and CDR2 YSYEKL. Losses at the gene ends were 4 bases for V and 1 base for J; bases not matched to a gene: 6. The CDR3 spans 15 residues. CDR3 loop: CASSPVEGANTEAFF. The CDR3 nucleotides are TGCGCCAGCAGCCCGGTGGAGGGGGCGAACACTGAAGCTTTCTTT.

The chain has TRBV6-5 and TRBJ1-4, with D unresolved. The CDR3 contains 16 residues. Germline lookup yields CDR1 MNHEY and CDR2 SVGAGI. Trimming shortened V by 0 bases and J by 4 bases, and 12 bases separated the two germline ends. The DNA for the CDR3 is TGTGCCAGCAGTTACTCGGGCGTCGTCGGTAATGAAAAACTGTTTTTT. Protein product: CASSYSGVVGNEKLFF.

This sequence joins TRBV2 and TRBJ2-3; 11 nucleotides align to TRBD2. This CDR3 is 15 amino acids long. The germline V gene has CDR1 SNHLY and CDR2 FYNNEI. V dropped 6 bases and J dropped 5; count of bases not matched to a gene: 7. CDR3 coding DNA: TGTGCCAGCAGAGTCGGGACTAGCGGAGTAGATACGCAGTATTTT. Translation gives CASRVGTSGVDTQYF. Filled out from reference TRBV2 and TRBJ2-3, the complete variable domain reads EPEVTQTPSHQVTQMGQEVILRCVPISNHLYFYWYRQILGQKVEFLVSFYNNEISEKSEIFDDQFSVERPDGSNFTLKIRSTKLEDSAMYFCASRVGTSGVDTQYFGPGTRLTVL.

The chain uses TRBV20-1 and TRBJ1-5; a weak D match, TRBD1 (5 bases). V dropped 3 bases and J dropped 2 bases, with 17 bases sitting between them. The CDR3 consists of 16 residues. Germline CDR1 reads DFQATT; CDR2 reads SNEGSKA (reference sequence). The CDR3 here is CSASKKQGTGNQPQHF. As DNA, the CDR3 is TGCAGTGCTAGCAAAAAGCAGGGTACGGGCAATCAGCCCCAGCATTTT.

The J gene is TRBJ2-7, the V gene TRBV4-1; possibly TRBD1 or TRBD2 for D (5 bases each). Trimming stripped 4 bases from V and 4 bases from J, with 17 bases between. CDR1 and CDR2 (germline): MGHRA, YSYEKL. This CDR3 region has 15 residues. CDR3 coding DNA: TGCGCCAGCAGCCCTGAACCGGGGCAGCAGTACGAGCAGTACTTC. Encoded protein: CASSPEPGQQYEQYF.

V and J are TRBV7-3 and TRBJ1-1, with 8 bases fitting TRBD1. This CDR3 spans 13 amino acids. Germline values: CDR1 SGHTA, CDR2 FQGTGA. The J segment lost 6 bases and the V segment lost 5 bases, leaving 5 bases of the junction unmatched. CDR3 sequence: CASSPQGEAEAFF. The CDR3 DNA reads TGTGCCAGCAGCCCACAGGGGGAAGCTGAAGCTTTCTTT.

The chain has TRBV2 and TRBJ1-2; tentative D call: TRBD1 (6 bases). Trimming removed 6 bases from V and 0 bases from J, with 11 bases in between. Germline V gene sequence: CDR1 SNHLY, CDR2 FYNNEI. The CDR3 covers 14 residues. The chain's CDR3 is CASRGQIPNYGYTF. CDR3 in DNA: TGTGCCAGCAGAGGACAGATTCCTAACTATGGCTACACCTTC. Supplemented by reference TRBV2 and TRBJ1-2, the full variable domain reads EPEVTQTPSHQVTQMGQEVILRCVPISNHLYFYWYRQILGQKVEFLVSFYNNEISEKSEIFDDQFSVERPDGSNFTLKIRSTKLEDSAMYFCASRGQIPNYGYTFGSGTRLTVV.

The chain joins TRBV30 to TRBJ2-7; TRBD1 or TRBD2 may be the D gene (6 bases each). The J call is in doubt because the DNA end fits TRBJ2-5 better. The CDR3 runs to 13 residues. Germline V gene data show CDR1 as GTSNPN and CDR2 as SVGIG (reference sequence). The CDR3 spells CAWALGGRETQYF. For the CDR3, the DNA is TGTGCCTGGGCTCTCGGGGGCAGAGAGACCCAGTACTTC.

The sample holds a few counts of this clonotype. The V gene is TRBV12-3 or TRBV12-4, the J gene TRBJ1-2; D is uncertain. The CDR3 extends over 15 amino acids. The germline V and J ends were trimmed by 6 bases and 2 bases, with 16 bases remaining between them. Written as DNA, the CDR3 is TGTGCCAGCAGCCCTCGGTTGAGTTCCAACTATGGCTACACCTTC. This gives the protein CASSPRLSSNYGYTF.

The V and J genes are TRBV28 and TRBJ2-7, with 7 nucleotides matching TRBD1. Per germline, CDR1 MDHEN and CDR2 SYDVKM. The CDR3 covers 16 residues. V dropped 1 base and J dropped 5; count of bases not matched to a gene: 11. The DNA for the CDR3 is TGTGCCAGCAGTTTATTCTTGGGGACAGAATCGGACGAGCAGTACTTC. This translates into CASSLFLGTESDEQYF.

Notes on this clonotype: A read error may account for a junction end that differs from germline. J is TRBJ2-1 and V is TRBV7-7, with 12 nucleotides matching TRBD2. From germline, CDR1 is SSHAT and CDR2 FNYEAQ (reference sequence). The CDR3 totals 15 residues. The CDR3 DNA sequence: TGTGCTAGCAGCCCGACTAGCGGGGGTCTGGGTGAGCAGTTCTTC. The encoded protein is CASSPTSGGLGEQFF.

This clonotype occurred a few times. The chain carries TRBV5-5 and TRBJ2-1, with 9 bases that match TRBD1. The CDR3 extends over 15 amino acids. Germline CDR1 reads SGHKS; CDR2 reads YYEKEE (reference sequence). With 0 bases clipped from V and 4 bases from J, the junction kept 2 bases outside the gene matches. CDR3 DNA: TGTGCCAGCAGCTTGGGACAGGGGGAGTACAATGAGCAGTTCTTC. Protein sequence: CASSLGQGEYNEQFF.

This chain uses TRBV5-1 with TRBJ2-1; TRBD2 matches 10 bases. CDR1 SGHRS and CDR2 YFSETQ come from the germline V gene. The CDR3 spans 15 residues. The ends lost 5 bases at V and 5 bases at J; junction bases unmatched: 7. CDR3 coding DNA: TGCGCCAGCAGTGCTCTAGCGGGGGACGACAATGAGCAGTTCTTC. Its protein is CASSALAGDDNEQFF.

This clonotype was found a few times. The chain recombines TRBV28 with TRBJ2-7; the D gene is possibly TRBD1 (6 bases). This CDR3 comprises 17 residues. Germline V gene sequence: CDR1 MDHEN, CDR2 SYDVKM. V dropped 5 bases and J dropped 2 bases, with 22 bases sitting between them. The CDR3 coding sequence is TGTGCCAGCAGTATTCACTTACAGGGCAATTTAGCCTACGAGCAGTACTTC. This translates into CASSIHLQGNLAYEQYF.

This clonotype was picked up a small number of times. This chain uses TRBV7-2 with TRBJ1-1; tentatively, D is TRBD1 (5 bases). There are 15 residues in the CDR3. The germline V gene encodes CDR1 SGHTA and CDR2 FQGNSA. V shed 5 bases and J shed 10 bases, with 23 bases lying between them. The CDR3 reads CASSPMTGTFNGAFF. CDR3 sequence (DNA): TGTGCCAGCAGCCCTATGACCGGGACTTTTAATGGAGCTTTCTTT.

This clonotype was seen more than once but under ten times. This chain joins TRBV6-1 and TRBJ2-1, with no clear D. Trimming removed 6 bases at V and 9 bases at J, with 15 bases between. Germline-derived CDR1 and CDR2 are MNHNS and SASEGT. The CDR3 contains 13 residues. The CDR3 sequence: CASRETLGSEQFF. DNA of the CDR3: TGTGCCAGCAGGGAAACTTTAGGTAGTGAGCAGTTCTTC.

This clonotype has more than one count but fewer than ten. V gene TRBV2 combines with J gene TRBJ2-5; 10 bases agree with TRBD1. The CDR3 contains 14 residues. After removal of 6 bases from V and 4 bases from J, the junction contained 5 bases not matched to a gene. Germline CDR1 and CDR2: SNHLY and FYNNEI. For the CDR3, the DNA is TGTGCCAGCAGGCCCGGGACAGGGGTAGAGACCCAGTACTTC. This encodes CASRPGTGVETQYF. Supplemented by reference TRBV2 and TRBJ2-5, the full variable domain reads EPEVTQTPSHQVTQMGQEVILRCVPISNHLYFYWYRQILGQKVEFLVSFYNNEISEKSEIFDDQFSVERPDGSNFTLKIRSTKLEDSAMYFCASRPGTGVETQYFGPGTRLLVL.

This chain connects TRBV24-1 to TRBJ2-2; 8 bases map to TRBD1. V lost 1 base to trimming and J lost 6 bases; unmatched junction nucleotides: 9. Germline CDR1 and CDR2: KGHDR and SFDVKD. The CDR3 length is 17 residues. CDR3 in amino acids: CATSDFKLGQGAGELFF. The CDR3 DNA reads as TGTGCCACCAGTGATTTTAAGCTCGGACAGGGTGCCGGGGAGCTGTTTTTT.

V is TRBV7-2 and J is TRBJ1-6; D gene ambiguous. Germline CDR1 SGHTA, CDR2 FQGNSA. The germline V and J ends were trimmed by 7 bases and 8 bases, with 12 bases remaining between them. The CDR3 is 13 amino acids. The CDR3 protein is CASNPGMDSPLHF. CDR3 DNA sequence: TGTGCCAGCAACCCCGGCATGGATTCACCCCTCCACTTT.

This clonotype was counted a few times. This rearrangement joins TRBV12-3 or TRBV12-4 to TRBJ2-7; no reliable D call. CDR3 length: 11 amino acids. The germline V and J ends were trimmed by 6 bases and 6 bases, with 9 bases remaining between them. For the CDR3, the DNA is TGTGCCAGCAGCCGGACCGCCGAGCAGTACTTC. Its protein is CASSRTAEQYF.

This clonotype has only a few counts. The V and J genes are TRBV29-1 and TRBJ1-2; D remains ambiguous. Looked up from germline, CDR1 is SQVTM and CDR2 is ANQGSEA. Trimming left V 4 bases short and J 6 bases short, with 18 bases between. The CDR3 loop spans 14 amino acids. DNA for the CDR3: TGCAGCGTTGGAGGGAATTTGGGTATGGATGGCTACACCTTC. This gives the protein CSVGGNLGMDGYTF.

The rearrangement links TRBV27 to TRBJ2-7, with D perhaps TRBD1 (6 bases). CDR3 length equals 16 residues. The germline CDR1 and CDR2 sequences are MNHEY and SMNVEV (reference sequence). Trimming removed 3 bases at V and 3 bases at J, with 18 bases between. CDR3 DNA: TGTGCCAGCAGTTTGGGGGCAGTGGTGGGAGTCTACGAGCAGTACTTC. Translation gives CASSLGAVVGVYEQYF.

This clonotype was recorded a few times. At one end the junction does not follow the germline gene, possibly because of a read error. The genes are TRBV12-3 or TRBV12-4 and TRBJ2-3; D possibly corresponds to TRBD1 (6 bases). The length of the CDR3 is 16 residues. The CDR3 DNA is TGTGCCAGCAGCTTAGGGGGACCGGGATTCACAGATACGCAGTATTTT. Residues: CASSLGGPGFTDTQYF.

The chain is built from TRBV4-3 and TRBJ2-7; TRBD2 is a possible D gene (6 bases). Germline-derived CDR1 and CDR2 are LGHNA and YSLEER. V gave up 0 bases and J gave up 3 bases, with 12 bases separating them. The CDR3 consists of 15 residues. The CDR3 coding sequence is TGCGCCAGCAGCCAAGACATGGGACTTTACTACGAGCAGTACTTC. Residues: CASSQDMGLYYEQYF.

J is TRBJ2-5 and V is TRBV29-1; D not resolved. The closer fit of TRBJ2-7 to the DNA end suggests the J call may be wrong. Germline V gene lookup returns CDR1 SQVTM and CDR2 ANQGSEA. The CDR3 is 13 amino acids. The CDR3 DNA reads TGCAGCGTTGAAGGTTGGAACAGCTACGAGCAGTACTTC. Translated, it gives CSVEGWNSYEQYF.

The J gene is TRBJ2-1, the V gene TRBV11-1; TRBD2 matches 12 bases. The germline gives CDR1 SGHAT, CDR2 FQDESV (reference sequence). J gave up 3 bases and V 5 bases, and 23 bases lay outside the gene matches. The CDR3 loop spans 22 amino acids. CDR3 DNA: TGTGCCAGCAGCGATAACGACCTCCTAGCGGGAGGGCCTCCACTCGGCTACAATGAGCAGTTCTTC. Protein sequence: CASSDNDLLAGGPPLGYNEQFF.

The chain has TRBV18 and TRBJ2-4, with D possibly TRBD1 on 5 matching bases. Germline V gives CDR1 KGHSH, CDR2 LQKENI. The CDR3 has 16 residues. V lost 0 bases, J lost 0 bases, and 9 bases lay in between. The CDR3: CASSPPNRIAKNIQYF. The CDR3 DNA reads TGTGCCAGCTCACCACCCAACAGGATAGCCAAAAACATTCAGTACTTC.

V is TRBV4-1 and J is TRBJ1-5, with D possibly being TRBD1 (6 bases). The CDR3 runs to 15 residues. In germline, CDR1 is MGHRA, CDR2 YSYEKL. The germline V and J ends were trimmed by 4 bases and 6 bases, with 16 bases remaining between them. This CDR3 is CASSRRGQTGQPQHF. CDR3 nucleotides: TGCGCCAGCAGCCGCAGGGGACAAACGGGTCAGCCCCAGCATTTT.